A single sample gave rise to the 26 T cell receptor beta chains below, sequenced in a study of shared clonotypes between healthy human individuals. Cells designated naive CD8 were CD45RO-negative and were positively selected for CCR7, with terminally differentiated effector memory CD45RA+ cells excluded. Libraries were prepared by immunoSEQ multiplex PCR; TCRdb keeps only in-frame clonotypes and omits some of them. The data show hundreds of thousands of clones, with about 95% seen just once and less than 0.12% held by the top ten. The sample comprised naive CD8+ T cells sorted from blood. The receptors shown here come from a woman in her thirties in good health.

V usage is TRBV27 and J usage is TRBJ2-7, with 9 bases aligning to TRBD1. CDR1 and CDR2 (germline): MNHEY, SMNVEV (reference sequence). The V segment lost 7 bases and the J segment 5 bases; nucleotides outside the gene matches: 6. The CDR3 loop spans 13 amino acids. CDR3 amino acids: CASKTGGFHEQYF. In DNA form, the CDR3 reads TGTGCCAGCAAAACAGGGGGCTTCCACGAGCAGTACTTC.

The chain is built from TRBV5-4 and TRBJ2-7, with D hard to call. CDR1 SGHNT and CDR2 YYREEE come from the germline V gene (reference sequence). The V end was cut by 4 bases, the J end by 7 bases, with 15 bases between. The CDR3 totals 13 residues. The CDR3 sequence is CASSPWGSEEQYF. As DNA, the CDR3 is TGTGCCAGCAGCCCCTGGGGATCGGAAGAGCAGTACTTC.

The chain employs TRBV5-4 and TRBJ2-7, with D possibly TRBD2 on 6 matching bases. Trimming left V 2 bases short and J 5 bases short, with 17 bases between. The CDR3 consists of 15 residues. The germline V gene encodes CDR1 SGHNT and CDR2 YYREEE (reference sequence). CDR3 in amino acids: CASSFHGGSRDEQYF. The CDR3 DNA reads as TGTGCCAGCAGCTTCCACGGGGGAAGTCGAGACGAGCAGTACTTC.

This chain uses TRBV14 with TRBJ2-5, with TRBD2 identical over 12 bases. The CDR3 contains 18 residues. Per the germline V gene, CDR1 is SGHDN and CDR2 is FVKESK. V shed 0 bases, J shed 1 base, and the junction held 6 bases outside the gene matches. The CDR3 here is CASSQEFLAGGFQETQYF. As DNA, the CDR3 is TGTGCCAGCAGCCAAGAATTCCTAGCGGGAGGGTTCCAAGAGACCCAGTACTTC.

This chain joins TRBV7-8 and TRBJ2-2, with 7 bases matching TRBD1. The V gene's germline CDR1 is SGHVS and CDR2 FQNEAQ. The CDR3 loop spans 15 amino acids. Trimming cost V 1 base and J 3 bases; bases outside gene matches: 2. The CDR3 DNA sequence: TGTGCCAGCAGCTTAGTGCAGGGGGACACCGGGGAGCTGTTTTTT. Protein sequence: CASSLVQGDTGELFF.

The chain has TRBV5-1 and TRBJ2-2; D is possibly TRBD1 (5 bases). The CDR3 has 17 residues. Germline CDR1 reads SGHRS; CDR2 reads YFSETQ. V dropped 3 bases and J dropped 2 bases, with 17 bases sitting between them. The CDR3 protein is CASSSFATDGNTGELFF. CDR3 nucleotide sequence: TGCGCCAGCAGCTCCTTCGCGACAGACGGCAACACCGGGGAGCTGTTTTTT.

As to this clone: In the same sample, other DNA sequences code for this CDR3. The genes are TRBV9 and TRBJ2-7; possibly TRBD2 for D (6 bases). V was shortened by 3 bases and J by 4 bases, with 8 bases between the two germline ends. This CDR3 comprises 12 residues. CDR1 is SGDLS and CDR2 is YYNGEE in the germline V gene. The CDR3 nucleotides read TGTGCCAGCAGCGGAGGAGGGTACGAGCAGTACTTC. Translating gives CASSGGGYEQYF.

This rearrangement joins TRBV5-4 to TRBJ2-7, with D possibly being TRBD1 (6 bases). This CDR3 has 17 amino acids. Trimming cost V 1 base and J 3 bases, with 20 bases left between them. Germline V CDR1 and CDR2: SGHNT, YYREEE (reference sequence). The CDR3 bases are TGTGCCAGCAGCTTGATTTCTCCCTCCTCCAGGGGCTACGAGCAGTACTTC. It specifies CASSLISPSSRGYEQYF.

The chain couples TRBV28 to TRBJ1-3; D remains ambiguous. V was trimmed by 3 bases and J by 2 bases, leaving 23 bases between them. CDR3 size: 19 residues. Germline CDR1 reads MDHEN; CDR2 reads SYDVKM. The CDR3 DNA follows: TGTGCCAGCAGTTTTAGTCGGTCAGTTGTTTCCTATCCTGGAAACACCATATATTTT. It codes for CASSFSRSVVSYPGNTIYF.

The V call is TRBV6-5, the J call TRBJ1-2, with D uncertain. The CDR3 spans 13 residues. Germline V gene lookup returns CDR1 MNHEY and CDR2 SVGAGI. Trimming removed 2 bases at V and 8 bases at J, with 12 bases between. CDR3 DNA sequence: TGTGCCAGCAGTTACGGGTCCGGGTACGGCTACACCTTC. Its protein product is CASSYGSGYGYTF.

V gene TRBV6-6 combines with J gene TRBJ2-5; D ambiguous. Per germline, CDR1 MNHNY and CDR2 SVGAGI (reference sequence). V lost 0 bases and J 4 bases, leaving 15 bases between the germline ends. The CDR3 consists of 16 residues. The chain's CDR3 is CASSYSIQPIGETQYF. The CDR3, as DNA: TGTGCCAGCAGTTACTCGATACAGCCAATAGGAGAGACCCAGTACTTC.

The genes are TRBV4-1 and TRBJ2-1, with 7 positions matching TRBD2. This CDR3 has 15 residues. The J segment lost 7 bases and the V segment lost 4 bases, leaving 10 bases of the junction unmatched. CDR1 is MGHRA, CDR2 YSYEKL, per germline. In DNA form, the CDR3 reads TGCGCCAGCAGCCCCTCAAGCGGGGCGAGGAATGAGCAGTTCTTC. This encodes CASSPSSGARNEQFF.

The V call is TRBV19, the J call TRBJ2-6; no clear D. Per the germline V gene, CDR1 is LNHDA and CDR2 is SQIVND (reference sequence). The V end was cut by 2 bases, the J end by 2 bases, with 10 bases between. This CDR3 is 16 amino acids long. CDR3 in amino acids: CASSIIPQPGANVLTF. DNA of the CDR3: TGTGCCAGTAGTATAATTCCCCAGCCTGGGGCCAACGTCCTGACTTTC.

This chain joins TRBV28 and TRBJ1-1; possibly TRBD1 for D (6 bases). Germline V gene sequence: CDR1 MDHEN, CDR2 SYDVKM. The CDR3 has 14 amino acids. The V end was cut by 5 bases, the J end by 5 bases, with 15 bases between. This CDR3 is CASSPTGTWTEAFF. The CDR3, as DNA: TGTGCCAGCAGTCCCACAGGGACCTGGACTGAAGCTTTCTTT.

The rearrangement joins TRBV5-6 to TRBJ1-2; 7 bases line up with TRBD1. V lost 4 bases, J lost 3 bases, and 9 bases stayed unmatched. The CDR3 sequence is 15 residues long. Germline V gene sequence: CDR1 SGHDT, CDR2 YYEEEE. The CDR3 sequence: CASSPSFTGDYGYTF. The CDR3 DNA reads TGTGCCAGCAGCCCGTCCTTTACAGGGGACTATGGCTACACCTTC.

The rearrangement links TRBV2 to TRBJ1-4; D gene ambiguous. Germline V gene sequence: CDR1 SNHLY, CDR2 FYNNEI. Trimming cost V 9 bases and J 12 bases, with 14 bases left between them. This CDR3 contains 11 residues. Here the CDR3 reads CARRAGNELFF. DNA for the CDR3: TGTGCCAGAAGGGCGGGGAATGAACTGTTTTTT. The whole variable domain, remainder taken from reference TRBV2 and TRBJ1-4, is EPEVTQTPSHQVTQMGQEVILRCVPISNHLYFYWYRQILGQKVEFLVSFYNNEISEKSEIFDDQFSVERPDGSNFTLKIRSTKLEDSAMYFCARRAGNELFFGSGTQLSVL.

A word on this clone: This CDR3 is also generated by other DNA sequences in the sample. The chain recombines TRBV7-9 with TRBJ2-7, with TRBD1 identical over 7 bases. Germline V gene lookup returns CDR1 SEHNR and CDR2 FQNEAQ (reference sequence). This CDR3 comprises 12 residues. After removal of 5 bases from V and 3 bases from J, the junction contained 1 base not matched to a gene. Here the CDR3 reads CASSPGGYEQYF. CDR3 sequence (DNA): TGTGCCAGCAGCCCAGGGGGCTACGAGCAGTACTTC.

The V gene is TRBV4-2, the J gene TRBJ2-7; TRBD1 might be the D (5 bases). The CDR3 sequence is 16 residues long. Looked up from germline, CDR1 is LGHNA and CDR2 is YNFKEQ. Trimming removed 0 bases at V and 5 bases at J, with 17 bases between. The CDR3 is CASSQEVGSGLHEQYF. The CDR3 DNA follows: TGTGCCAGCAGCCAAGAAGTTGGCTCAGGGCTCCACGAGCAGTACTTC.

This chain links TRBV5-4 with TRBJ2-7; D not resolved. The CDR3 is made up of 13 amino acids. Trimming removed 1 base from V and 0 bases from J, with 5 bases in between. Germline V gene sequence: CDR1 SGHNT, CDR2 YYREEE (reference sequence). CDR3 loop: CASSLLSSYEQYF. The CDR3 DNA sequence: TGTGCCAGCAGCTTGCTGAGCTCCTACGAGCAGTACTTC.

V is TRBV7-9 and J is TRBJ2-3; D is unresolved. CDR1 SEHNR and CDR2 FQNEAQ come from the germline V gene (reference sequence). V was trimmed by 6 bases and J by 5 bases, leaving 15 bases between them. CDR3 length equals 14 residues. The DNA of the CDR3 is TGTGCCAGCAGTCCTACCGTGTCCCAAGATACGCAGTATTTT. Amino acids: CASSPTVSQDTQYF.

CDR3 amino acids: CSVEGQYSYEQYF. The CDR3 DNA follows: TGCAGCGTTGAGGGACAGTACTCCTACGAGCAGTACTTC. The chain carries TRBV29-1 and TRBJ2-5, with 7 bases aligning to TRBD1. The J call is in doubt because the DNA end fits TRBJ2-7 better. CDR3 size: 13 residues. Germline V gene lookup returns CDR1 SQVTM and CDR2 ANQGSEA.

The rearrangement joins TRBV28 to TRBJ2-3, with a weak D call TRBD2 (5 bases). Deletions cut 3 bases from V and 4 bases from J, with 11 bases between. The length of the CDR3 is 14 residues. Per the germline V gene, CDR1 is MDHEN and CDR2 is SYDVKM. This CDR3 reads CASSFLALPDTQYF. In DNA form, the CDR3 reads TGTGCCAGCAGTTTCCTAGCCTTACCAGATACGCAGTATTTT.

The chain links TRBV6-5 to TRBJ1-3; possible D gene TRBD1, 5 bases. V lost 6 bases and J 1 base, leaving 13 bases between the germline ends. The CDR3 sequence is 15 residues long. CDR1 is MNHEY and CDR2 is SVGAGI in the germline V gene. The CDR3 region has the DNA TGTGCCAGCAGCCGCGACAGCACTTCTGGAAACACCATATATTTT. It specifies CASSRDSTSGNTIYF.

This CDR3 is CASSFEQGHEQYF. CDR3 DNA sequence: TGTGCCAGCAGCTTCGAACAGGGCCACGAGCAGTACTTC. The genes are TRBV11-2 and TRBJ2-7; D may be TRBD1 (6 bases). CDR3 length: 13 residues. Trimming left V 3 bases short and J 5 bases short, with 11 bases between. Germline values: CDR1 SGHAT, CDR2 FQNNGV.

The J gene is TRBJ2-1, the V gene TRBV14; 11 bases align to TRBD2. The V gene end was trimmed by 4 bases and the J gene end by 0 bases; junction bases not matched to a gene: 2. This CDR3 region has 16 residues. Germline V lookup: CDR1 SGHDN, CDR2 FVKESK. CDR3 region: CASSRLAGYSYNEQFF. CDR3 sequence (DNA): TGTGCCAGCAGCCGACTAGCGGGGTACTCCTACAATGAGCAGTTCTTC.

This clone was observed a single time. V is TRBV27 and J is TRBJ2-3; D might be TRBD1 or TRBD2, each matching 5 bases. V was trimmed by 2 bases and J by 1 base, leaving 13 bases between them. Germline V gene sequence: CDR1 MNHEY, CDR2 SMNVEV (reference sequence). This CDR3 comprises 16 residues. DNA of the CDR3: TGTGCCAGCAGTTTAGTAGGGATGGGGGGCACAGATACGCAGTATTTT. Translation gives CASSLVGMGGTDTQYF.